The 12 T cell receptor beta chains below come from one sample, sequenced in a study of identical twins. One entry per CDR3 protein, called by TCRdb with MiXCR from the 5' RACE reads. Of approximately 190,000 distinct CDR3 sequences listed, approximately 16% are singletons. These sequences were also reported in another study, on T cells expressing NK-cell markers.

The sample was CD8+ T cells sorted from blood. The source is a woman younger than 30 in good health.

The count of this clonotype is one. The CDR3 spells CSVEVTRGRSSYNEQFF. CDR3 bases: TGCAGCGTTGAAGTCACGCGAGGGAGGAGCTCCTACAATGAGCAGTTCTTC. The rearrangement joins TRBV29-1 to TRBJ2-1; maybe TRBD2 (6 bases). The CDR3 sequence is 17 residues long. The V and J ends lost 1 base and 0 bases respectively, with 16 bases between them. Germline V gene data show CDR1 as SQVTM and CDR2 as ANQGSEA.

The rearrangement joins TRBV20-1 to TRBJ2-1, with 9 bases identical to TRBD2. Trimming cost V 0 bases and J 7 bases; bases outside gene matches: 10. The CDR3 is 16 residues long. Germline loops: CDR1 DFQATT, CDR2 SNEGSKA (reference sequence). The CDR3 spells CSARDSGSPGWNEQFF. The CDR3 DNA reads TGCAGTGCTAGAGATAGCGGGAGTCCCGGGTGGAATGAGCAGTTCTTC.

This clonotype was seen a handful of times. The chain combines TRBV27 with TRBJ2-1; 15 bases are shared with TRBD2. V shed 5 bases, J shed 7 bases, and the junction held 3 bases outside the gene matches. The CDR3 length is 15 residues. The germline CDR1 and CDR2 sequences are MNHEY and SMNVEV (reference sequence). CDR3 in DNA: TGTGCCAGCAGTGGACTAGCGGGAGGGAGGAATGAGCAGTTCTTC. Translated, it gives CASSGLAGGRNEQFF.

In its sample, this clonotype was seen many times. The chain has TRBV7-9 and TRBJ1-1; no reliable D call. The germline gives CDR1 SEHNR, CDR2 FQNEAQ (reference sequence). The CDR3 contains 12 residues. Trimming left V 0 bases short and J 4 bases short, with 3 bases between. In DNA form, the CDR3 reads TGTGCCAGCAGCTTAGCGGGCACTGAAGCTTTCTTT. As protein: CASSLAGTEAFF.

The chain joins TRBV7-2 to TRBJ2-1, with 11 bases identical to TRBD2. This CDR3 has 15 amino acids. J gave up 7 bases and V 5 bases, and 7 bases lay outside the gene matches. Germline CDR1 and CDR2: SGHTA and FQGNSA. Here the CDR3 DNA reads TGTGCCAGCAGCCTTAGCGGGGGGGCCTGGAATGAGCAGTTCTTC. It yields the protein CASSLSGGAWNEQFF.

The chain employs TRBV6-1 and TRBJ1-1, with unresolved D. Germline V gives CDR1 MNHNS, CDR2 SASEGT. The V and J ends lost 3 bases and 2 bases respectively, with 10 bases between them. The CDR3 runs 14 residues. CDR3 sequence: CASSDTRINTEAFF. The CDR3 bases are TGTGCCAGCAGTGACACCCGGATTAACACTGAAGCTTTCTTT.

V gene TRBV25-1 combines with J gene TRBJ2-5; unclear D gene. The CDR3 has 14 residues. V dropped 1 base and J dropped 1 base, with 7 bases sitting between them. The germline CDR1 and CDR2 sequences are MGHDK and SYGVNS. The CDR3 is CASSELGSQETQYF. The CDR3 DNA reads TGTGCCAGCAGTGAATTGGGTAGCCAAGAGACCCAGTACTTC. Full variable domain (outside the CDR3, taken from reference TRBV25-1 and TRBJ2-5): EADIYQTPRYLVIGTGKKITLECSQTMGHDKMYWYQQDPGMELHLIHYSYGVNSTEKGDLSSESTVSRIRTEHFPLTLESARPSHTSQYLCASSELGSQETQYFGPGTRLLVL.

V and J are TRBV14 and TRBJ2-1; the match to TRBD1 covers 7 bases. CDR1 is SGHDN, CDR2 FVKESK, per germline. The CDR3 is 16 residues long. Trimming removed 2 bases from V and 4 bases from J; junction bases left unmatched: 8. The CDR3, as DNA: TGTGCCAGCAGCCAAAAAAGGGGGCTGGGGTACAATGAGCAGTTCTTC. Its translation: CASSQKRGLGYNEQFF.

The chain couples TRBV7-9 to TRBJ2-1; D is possibly TRBD1 (5 bases). Trimming took 2 bases from V and 8 from J, leaving 16 bases between them. The CDR3 sequence is 15 residues long. CDR1 and CDR2 from the germline V gene are SEHNR and FQNEAQ (reference sequence). CDR3 sequence: CASSLPQMGLHEQFF. CDR3 DNA sequence: TGTGCCAGCAGCTTACCGCAGATGGGGCTGCATGAGCAGTTCTTC.

The gene calls are TRBV13 and TRBJ2-7; D uncertain. The CDR3 is 11 residues long. Germline CDR1 PRHDT, CDR2 FYEKMQ (reference sequence). Trimming took 4 bases from V and 5 from J, leaving 6 bases between them. CDR3 in amino acids: CASSSLNEQYF. CDR3 DNA sequence: TGTGCCAGCAGCTCCCTAAACGAGCAGTACTTC. The full variable domain, its missing parts supplied by reference TRBV13 and TRBJ2-7, is AAGVIQSPRHLIKEKRETATLKCYPIPRHDTVYWYQQGPGQDPQFLISFYEKMQSDKGSIPDRFSAQQFSDYHSELNMSSLELGDSALYFCASSSLNEQYFGPGTRLTVT.

Only a few counts were recorded for this clonotype. This chain uses TRBV6-1 with TRBJ2-2; 10 nucleotides match TRBD1. The CDR3 contains 14 residues. V was clipped by 10 bases and J by 5 bases; unmatched bases: 7. Per the germline V gene, CDR1 is MNHNS and CDR2 is SASEGT. The CDR3: CATHPGQGTGELFF. CDR3 DNA sequence: TGTGCCACCCATCCGGGACAGGGGACCGGGGAGCTGTTTTTT.

There are a few counts of this clonotype. The chain has TRBV7-9 and TRBJ2-5; 8 bases line up with TRBD2. With 8 bases clipped from V and 7 bases from J, the junction kept 9 bases outside the gene matches. This CDR3 is built from 13 residues. The germline V gene has CDR1 SEHNR and CDR2 FQNEAQ (reference sequence). Here the CDR3 DNA reads TGTGCCAGCGGCGGGGGGATAGGAGCGACCCAGTACTTC. This sequence encodes CASGGGIGATQYF.